The 14 T cell receptor beta chains below come from one sample, sequenced in a study of CD8 T cells in Susac syndrome. RNA totalling about 0.45 to 1 ug underwent reverse transcription with random hexamers. MiXCR, applied by TCRdb to the immunoSEQ multiplex PCR reads, yields one record per CDR3 protein. The repertoire holds some 150,000 distinct CDR3 sequences, roughly 95% seen once, with around 0.15% in the top ten. The sequenced sample consisted of CD4+ T cells from PBMCs. The receptor source for this set is a human donor with Susac syndrome.

The J gene is TRBJ2-2, the V gene TRBV19; no reliable D call. V was shortened by 5 bases and J by 2 bases, with 6 bases between the two germline ends. The CDR3 covers 13 residues. CDR1 and CDR2 (germline): LNHDA, SQIVND (reference sequence). This chain's CDR3 is CASSPSNTGELFF. DNA of the CDR3: TGTGCCAGTAGTCCCTCAAACACCGGGGAGCTGTTTTTT.

This chain joins TRBV7-9 and TRBJ2-5; possible D gene TRBD2, 7 bases. The length of the CDR3 is 16 residues. Germline assignment: CDR1 SEHNR and CDR2 FQNEAQ (reference sequence). The ends were cut back, 5 bases at V and 6 bases at J, with 22 bases in the middle. CDR3 amino acids: CASSPPGQRGAKTQYF. The DNA for the CDR3 is TGTGCCAGCAGCCCTCCCGGACAACGGGGGGCAAAGACCCAGTACTTC.

CDR3: CSGGQVYGYTF. CDR3 DNA: TGCAGTGGGGGACAGGTATATGGCTACACCTTC. V gene TRBV20-1 combines with J gene TRBJ1-2, with 8 bases lining up with TRBD1. Trimming took 7 bases from V and 5 from J; bases not matched to a gene: 3. Germline CDR1 DFQATT, CDR2 SNEGSKA (reference sequence). The CDR3 has 11 amino acids.

The rearrangement uses TRBV20-1 and TRBJ2-5, with unresolved D. Germline values: CDR1 DFQATT, CDR2 SNEGSKA (reference sequence). Trimming took 6 bases from V and 0 from J, leaving 11 bases between them. The CDR3 totals 13 residues. Written as DNA, the CDR3 is TGCAGTGCGGCAGACCCGTACCAAGAGACCCAGTACTTC. It specifies CSAADPYQETQYF.

This sequence joins TRBV7-3 and TRBJ2-3; the D gene is possibly TRBD2 (5 bases). V was pared by 5 bases and J by 2 bases, with 8 bases between. This CDR3 region has 13 residues. Germline loops: CDR1 SGHTA, CDR2 FQGTGA. The CDR3 is CASSPGDTDTQYF. CDR3 DNA: TGTGCCAGCAGCCCCGGGGACACAGATACGCAGTATTTT.

The V gene is TRBV6-6, the J gene TRBJ1-6; a possible D gene is TRBD1 (5 bases). Per germline, CDR1 MNHNY and CDR2 SVGAGI (reference sequence). V was shortened by 0 bases and J by 5 bases, with 5 bases between the two germline ends. This CDR3 has 14 residues. DNA of the CDR3: TGTGCCAGCAGTTACTCGGGGCATAATTCACCCCTCCACTTT. This codes for CASSYSGHNSPLHF.

The V and J genes are TRBV29-1 and TRBJ2-1; TRBD1 matches 8 bases. CDR3 length equals 14 residues. V shed 6 bases and J 4 bases; nucleotides not matched to a gene: 8. Germline-derived CDR1 and CDR2 are SQVTM and ANQGSEA. The CDR3 DNA reads as TGCAGCGTAGACCCGGGACAGGTTTACAATGAGCAGTTCTTC. Encoded protein: CSVDPGQVYNEQFF.

The rearrangement joins TRBV18 to TRBJ1-1; TRBD1 agrees at 7 bases. The germline gives CDR1 KGHSH, CDR2 LQKENI. The CDR3 length is 16 residues. With V trimmed by 2 bases and J by 4 bases, 10 bases remained unmatched. Written as DNA, the CDR3 is TGTGCCAGCTCACCAAGGCAGGGGGTCGGAGTCACTGAAGCTTTCTTT. It specifies CASSPRQGVGVTEAFF.

The chain has TRBV14 and TRBJ2-2, with D perhaps matching TRBD2 (6 bases). Germline CDR1 is SGHDN and CDR2 is FVKESK. The CDR3 covers 13 residues. V was clipped by 4 bases and J by 6 bases, with 9 bases between them. The CDR3 protein is CASSRGTPGELFF. In DNA form, the CDR3 reads TGTGCCAGCAGCCGAGGGACTCCCGGGGAGCTGTTTTTT.

V usage is TRBV20-1 and J usage is TRBJ2-7, with 14 bases that match TRBD2. CDR1 and CDR2 from the germline V gene are DFQATT and SNEGSKA (reference sequence). CDR3 length equals 14 residues. V gave up 3 bases and J gave up 6 bases; unmatched junction bases: 4. As DNA, the CDR3 is TGCAGTGCTAGCGGACTAGCGGGGGGTGGCGAGCAGTACTTC. The encoded protein is CSASGLAGGGEQYF.

The chain uses TRBV20-1 and TRBJ2-1, with 7 bases matching TRBD2. The CDR3 runs 15 residues. V lost 1 base and J lost 1; bases outside the gene matches: 4. In germline, CDR1 is DFQATT, CDR2 SNEGSKA (reference sequence). The CDR3 sequence is CSARGGGGSYNEQFF. In nucleotides, the CDR3 is TGCAGTGCTAGAGGGGGGGGAGGATCCTACAATGAGCAGTTCTTC.

The chain has TRBV27 and TRBJ2-1, with 7 nucleotides matching TRBD2. V lost 8 bases, J lost 9 bases, and 10 bases stayed unmatched. CDR1 is MNHEY, CDR2 SMNVEV, per germline (reference sequence). This CDR3 contains 13 residues. CDR3 DNA: TGTGCCAGCCGCCCAGACGGCGGGAGTGAGCAGTTCTTC. Its translation is CASRPDGGSEQFF.

The chain uses TRBV27 and TRBJ2-7; 11 positions match TRBD2. V shed 4 bases and J 6 bases; nucleotides not matched to a gene: 2. The CDR3 totals 13 residues. Germline CDR1 is MNHEY and CDR2 is SMNVEV (reference sequence). In DNA form, the CDR3 reads TGTGCCAGCAGTTCGGGGACTAGCGGCGAGCAGTACTTC. Translating gives CASSSGTSGEQYF.

The chain couples TRBV2 to TRBJ1-4; D gene uncertain. The CDR3 runs 17 residues. V lost 6 bases and J 0 bases, leaving 17 bases between the germline ends. CDR1 is SNHLY, CDR2 FYNNEI, per germline. CDR3 DNA: TGTGCCAGCAGGACTGATCGAAGGGCTGCAACTAATGAAAAACTGTTTTTT. Protein: CASRTDRRAATNEKLFF.